The present entry profiles one TCR beta chain with its context. Antigen specificity is unknown. This entry belongs to a study of OX40 agonist ivuxolimab in advanced cancers. Background on the study: The study gave patients intravenous ivuxolimab at 0.01 to 10 mg/kg every 2 weeks.

Patients were excluded for autoimmune disease history or systemic immunosuppression. General study findings and limits: Among T cells, CD8+ cells averaged more expanded clones than CD4+ cells.

The table came from immunoSEQ multiplex PCR; TCRdb's copy has only in-frame clones and leaves some out. The profile covers some 83,000 clones, with approximately 93% appearing a single time and roughly 6.5% taken by the ten largest. CDR1 SQVTM and CDR2 ANQGSEA come from the germline V gene. V lost 5 bases, J lost 5 bases, and 16 bases lay in between. The CDR3 is 13 amino acids. The sequences come from CD4+ or CD8+ T cells sorted from blood, collected in a trial of the OX40 agonist ivuxolimab. The source of this sequence is an adult with an advanced solid tumor such as melanoma, head and neck, liver or kidney cancer. The chain recombines TRBV29-1 with TRBJ2-7, with D maybe TRBD1 (5 bases). Here the CDR3 reads CSVNGAGDDEQYF. DNA for the CDR3: TGCAGCGTTAATGGGGCTGGGGATGACGAGCAGTACTTC.